This T cell receptor (beta chain) was sequenced during a study of identical twins. TCRdb analysed the 5' RACE reads with MiXCR anew, one entry per CDR3 protein. The sample includes about 240,000 distinct CDR3 sequences, 6% to 8.5% of them seen just once. The table lists this clonotype with a few counts. The germline V and J ends were trimmed by 6 bases and 1 base, with 17 bases remaining between them. The CDR3 has 16 amino acids. Germline lookup yields CDR1 MNHEY and CDR2 SMNVEV (reference sequence). This sample was also put to use in a study of yellow fever vaccine responses in identical twins.

Source material: CD8+ T cells sorted from blood. The source of this sequence is a woman younger than 30 in good health. The J gene is TRBJ2-3, the V gene TRBV27; D remains unclear. In DNA form, the CDR3 reads TGTGCCAGCAGCTTCAGAGGCACCCTTGGCACAGATACGCAGTATTTT. Amino acid sequence: CASSFRGTLGTDTQYF.